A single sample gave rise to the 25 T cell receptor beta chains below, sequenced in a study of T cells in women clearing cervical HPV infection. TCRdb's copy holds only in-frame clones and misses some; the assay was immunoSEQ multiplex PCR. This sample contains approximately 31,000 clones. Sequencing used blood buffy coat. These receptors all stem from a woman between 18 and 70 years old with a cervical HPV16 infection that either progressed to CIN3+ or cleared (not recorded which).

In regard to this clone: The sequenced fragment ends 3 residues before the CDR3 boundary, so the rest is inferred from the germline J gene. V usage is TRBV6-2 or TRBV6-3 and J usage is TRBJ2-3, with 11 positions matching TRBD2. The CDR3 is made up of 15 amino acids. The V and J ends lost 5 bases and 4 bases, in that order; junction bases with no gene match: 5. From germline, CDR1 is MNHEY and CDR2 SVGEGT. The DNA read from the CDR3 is TGTGCCAGCAGTCGCACTAGCGGGAGCGCAGATACG. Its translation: CASSRTSGSADT. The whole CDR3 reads CASSRTSGSADTQYF.

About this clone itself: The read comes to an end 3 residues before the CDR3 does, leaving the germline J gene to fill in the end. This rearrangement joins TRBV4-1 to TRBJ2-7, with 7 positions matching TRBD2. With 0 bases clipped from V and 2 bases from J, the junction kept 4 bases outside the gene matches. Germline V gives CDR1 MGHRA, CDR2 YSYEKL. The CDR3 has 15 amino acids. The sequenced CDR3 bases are TGCGCCAGCAGCCAAGATGGGACTAACACCTACGAG. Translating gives CASSQDGTNTYE. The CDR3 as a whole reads CASSQDGTNTYEQYF.

Partial CDR3 DNA: TGCAGTGCCGGAAGGGTAACTAATGAAAAA. Its protein is CSAGRVTNEK. The entire CDR3 reads CSAGRVTNEKLFF. V usage is TRBV20-1 and J usage is TRBJ1-4; no clear D. The CDR3 extends 3 residues past the end of the read, so its final part is completed from the germline J gene. Germline-derived CDR1 and CDR2 are DFQATT and SNEGSKA (reference sequence). V shed 6 bases and J shed 1 base, with 9 bases lying between them. The CDR3 has 13 residues.

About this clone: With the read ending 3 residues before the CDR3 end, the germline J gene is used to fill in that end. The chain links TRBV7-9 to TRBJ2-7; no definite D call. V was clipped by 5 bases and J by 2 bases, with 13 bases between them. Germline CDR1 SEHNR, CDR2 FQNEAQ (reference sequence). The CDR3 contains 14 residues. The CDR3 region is CASSPRPPPYEQYF. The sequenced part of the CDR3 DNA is TGTGCCAGCAGCCCCCGTCCTCCCCCCTACGAG.

The CDR3 DNA, read in part, is TGCGCCAGCAGCTACGGACAGGGTCGAGACACAGATACG. This codes for CASSYGQGRDTDT. The whole CDR3 region reads CASSYGQGRDTDTQYF. The genes are TRBV5-1 and TRBJ2-3; 8 bases match TRBD1. The sequence runs out 3 residues before the end of the CDR3; the remainder is reconstructed from the germline J gene. The V and J ends lost 3 bases and 2 bases, in that order; junction bases with no gene match: 8. This CDR3 spans 16 amino acids. The germline V gene encodes CDR1 SGHRS and CDR2 YFSETQ.

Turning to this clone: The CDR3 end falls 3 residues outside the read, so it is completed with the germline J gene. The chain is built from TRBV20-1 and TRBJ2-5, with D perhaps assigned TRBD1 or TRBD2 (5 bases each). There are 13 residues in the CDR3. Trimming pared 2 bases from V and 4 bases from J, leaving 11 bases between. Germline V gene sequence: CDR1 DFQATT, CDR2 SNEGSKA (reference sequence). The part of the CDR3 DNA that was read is TGCAGTGCTAGACCCGAGGGGAGAGAGACC. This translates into CSARPEGRET. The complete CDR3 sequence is CSARPEGRETQYF.

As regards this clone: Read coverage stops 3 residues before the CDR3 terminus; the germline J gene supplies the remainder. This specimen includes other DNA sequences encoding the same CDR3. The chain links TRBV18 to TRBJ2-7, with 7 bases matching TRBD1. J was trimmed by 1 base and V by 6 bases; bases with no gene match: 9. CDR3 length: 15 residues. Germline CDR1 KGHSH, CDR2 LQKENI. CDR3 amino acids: CASSPTGTASYEQYF. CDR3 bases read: TGTGCCAGCTCCCCGACCGGGACAGCGTCCTACGAG.

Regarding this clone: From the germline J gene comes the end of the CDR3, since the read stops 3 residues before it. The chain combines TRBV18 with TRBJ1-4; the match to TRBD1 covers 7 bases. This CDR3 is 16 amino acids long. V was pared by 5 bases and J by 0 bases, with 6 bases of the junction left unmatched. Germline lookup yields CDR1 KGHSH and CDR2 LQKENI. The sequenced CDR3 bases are TGTGCCAGCTCATTCGGACAGGCTGCAACTAATGAAAAA. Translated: CASSFGQAATNEK. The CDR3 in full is CASSFGQAATNEKLFF.

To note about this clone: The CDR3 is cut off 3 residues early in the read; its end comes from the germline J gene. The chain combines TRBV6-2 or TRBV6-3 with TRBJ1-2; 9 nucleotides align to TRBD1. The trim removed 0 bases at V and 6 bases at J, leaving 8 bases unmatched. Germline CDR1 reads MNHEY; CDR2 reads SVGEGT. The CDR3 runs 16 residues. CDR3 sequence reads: CASSYSGTGKGDGYTF. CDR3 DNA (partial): TGTGCCAGCAGTTACTCCGGGACAGGGAAAGGGGATGGC.

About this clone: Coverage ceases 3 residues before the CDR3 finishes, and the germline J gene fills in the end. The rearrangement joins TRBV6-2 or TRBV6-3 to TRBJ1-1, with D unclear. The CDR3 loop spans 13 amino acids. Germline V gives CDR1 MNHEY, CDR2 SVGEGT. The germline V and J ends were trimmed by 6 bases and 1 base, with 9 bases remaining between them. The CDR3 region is CASRNSGNTEAFF. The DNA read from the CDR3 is TGTGCCAGCAGAAACAGCGGGAACACTGAA.

CDR3 in amino acids: CASSWGQGNTEAFF. The sequenced part of the CDR3 DNA is TGCGCCAGCAGCTGGGGACAGGGGAACACTGAA. The rearrangement links TRBV5-1 to TRBJ1-1; 9 bases fit TRBD1. Coverage ceases 3 residues before the CDR3 finishes, and the germline J gene fills in the end. V lost 3 bases, J lost 1 base, and 1 base stayed unmatched. CDR3 size: 14 residues. CDR1 is SGHRS and CDR2 is YFSETQ in the germline V gene.

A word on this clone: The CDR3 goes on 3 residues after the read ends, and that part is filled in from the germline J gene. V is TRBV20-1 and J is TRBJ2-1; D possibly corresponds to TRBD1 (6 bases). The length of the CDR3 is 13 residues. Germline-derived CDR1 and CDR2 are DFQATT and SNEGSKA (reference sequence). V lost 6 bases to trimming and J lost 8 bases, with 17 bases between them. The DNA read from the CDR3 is TGCAGTGCCAGGGGTAGGAGCGTTTATGAG. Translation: CSARGRSVYE. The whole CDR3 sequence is CSARGRSVYEQFF.

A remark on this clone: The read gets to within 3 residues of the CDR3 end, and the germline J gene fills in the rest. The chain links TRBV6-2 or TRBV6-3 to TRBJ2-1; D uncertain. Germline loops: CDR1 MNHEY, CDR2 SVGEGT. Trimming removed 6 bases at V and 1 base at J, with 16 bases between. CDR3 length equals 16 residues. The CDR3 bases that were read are TGTGCCAGCAGAAAGGGCCCGTGGGTTTCCTACAATGAG. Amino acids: CASRKGPWVSYNE. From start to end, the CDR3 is CASRKGPWVSYNEQFF.

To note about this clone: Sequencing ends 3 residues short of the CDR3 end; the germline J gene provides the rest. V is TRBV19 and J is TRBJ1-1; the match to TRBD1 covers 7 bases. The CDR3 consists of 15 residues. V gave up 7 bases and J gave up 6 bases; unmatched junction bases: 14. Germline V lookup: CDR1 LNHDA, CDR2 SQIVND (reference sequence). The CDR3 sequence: CASTLPGQARSEAFF. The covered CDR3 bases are TGTGCCAGTACCCTACCCGGACAGGCCCGGTCTGAA.

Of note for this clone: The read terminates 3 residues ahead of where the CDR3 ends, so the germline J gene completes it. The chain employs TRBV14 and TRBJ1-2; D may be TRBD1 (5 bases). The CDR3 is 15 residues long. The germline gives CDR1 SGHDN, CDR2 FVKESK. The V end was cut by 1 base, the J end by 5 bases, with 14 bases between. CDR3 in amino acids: CASSQALGAWYGYTF. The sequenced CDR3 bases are TGTGCCAGCAGCCAAGCATTAGGGGCTTGGTATGGC.

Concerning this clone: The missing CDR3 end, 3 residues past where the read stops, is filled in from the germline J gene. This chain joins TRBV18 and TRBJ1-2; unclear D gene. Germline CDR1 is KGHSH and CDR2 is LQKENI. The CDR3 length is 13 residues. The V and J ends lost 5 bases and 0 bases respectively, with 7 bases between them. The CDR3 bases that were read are TGTGCCAGCTCAGAACTTGCTAACTATGGC. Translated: CASSELANYG. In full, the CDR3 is CASSELANYGYTF. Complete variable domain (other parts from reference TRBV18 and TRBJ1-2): NAGVMQNPRHLVRRRGQEARLRCSPMKGHSHVYWYRQLPEEGLKFMVYLQKENIIDESGMPKERFSAEFPKEGPSILRIQQVVRGDSAAYFCASSELANYGYTFGSGTRLTVV.

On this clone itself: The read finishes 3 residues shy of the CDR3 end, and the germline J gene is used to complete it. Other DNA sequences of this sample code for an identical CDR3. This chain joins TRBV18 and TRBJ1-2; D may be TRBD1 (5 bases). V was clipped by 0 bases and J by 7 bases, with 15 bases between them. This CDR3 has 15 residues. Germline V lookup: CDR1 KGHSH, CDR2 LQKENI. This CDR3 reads CASSPPWAGRIGYTF. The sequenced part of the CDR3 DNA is TGTGCCAGCTCACCACCATGGGCAGGGCGGATTGGC. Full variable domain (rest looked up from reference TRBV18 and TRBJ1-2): NAGVMQNPRHLVRRRGQEARLRCSPMKGHSHVYWYRQLPEEGLKFMVYLQKENIIDESGMPKERFSAEFPKEGPSILRIQQVVRGDSAAYFCASSPPWAGRIGYTFGSGTRLTVV.

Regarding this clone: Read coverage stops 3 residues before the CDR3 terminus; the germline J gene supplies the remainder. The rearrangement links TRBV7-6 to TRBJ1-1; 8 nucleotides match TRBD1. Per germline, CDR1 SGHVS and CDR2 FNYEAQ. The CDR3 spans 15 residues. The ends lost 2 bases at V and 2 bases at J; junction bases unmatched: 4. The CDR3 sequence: CASSLLGQGNTEAFF. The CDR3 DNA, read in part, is TGTGCCAGCAGCTTACTTGGACAGGGAAACACTGAA.

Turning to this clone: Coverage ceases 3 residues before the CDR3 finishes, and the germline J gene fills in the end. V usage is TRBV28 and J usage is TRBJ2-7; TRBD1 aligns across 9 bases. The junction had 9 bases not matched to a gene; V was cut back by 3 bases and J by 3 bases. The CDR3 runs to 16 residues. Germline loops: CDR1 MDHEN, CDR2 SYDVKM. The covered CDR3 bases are TGTGCCAGCAGTTTGGGGCCGGGACAGGGAGACTACGAG. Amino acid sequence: CASSLGPGQGDYE. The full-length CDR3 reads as CASSLGPGQGDYEQYF.

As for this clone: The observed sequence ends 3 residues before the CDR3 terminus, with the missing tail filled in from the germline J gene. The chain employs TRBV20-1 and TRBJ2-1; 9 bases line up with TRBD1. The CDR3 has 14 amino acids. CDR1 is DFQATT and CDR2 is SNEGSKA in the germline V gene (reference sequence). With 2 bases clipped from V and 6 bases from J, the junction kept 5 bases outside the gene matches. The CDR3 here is CSARLDRGTNEQFF. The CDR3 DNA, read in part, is TGCAGTGCTAGACTCGACAGGGGGACCAATGAG.

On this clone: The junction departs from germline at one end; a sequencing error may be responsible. CDR3: CSSSLVGGTDTQYF. The sequenced CDR3 bases are TGTTCCAGCAGCCTCGTGGGGGGGACAGATACG. The rearrangement joins TRBV7-3 to TRBJ2-3, with 7 bases matching TRBD2. The read comes to an end 3 residues before the CDR3 does, leaving the germline J gene to fill in the end. The length of the CDR3 is 14 residues. Germline-derived CDR1 and CDR2 are SGHTA and FQGTGA.

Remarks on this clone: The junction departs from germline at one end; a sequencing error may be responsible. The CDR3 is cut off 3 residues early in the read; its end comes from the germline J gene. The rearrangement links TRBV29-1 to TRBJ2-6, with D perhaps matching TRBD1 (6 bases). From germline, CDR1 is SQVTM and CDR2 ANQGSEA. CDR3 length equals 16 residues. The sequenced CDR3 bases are TGCAGCGTTCTTGACAGGTCTAGCTCTGGGGCCGACGTC. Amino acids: CSVLDRSSSGADV. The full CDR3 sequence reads CSVLDRSSSGADVLTF.

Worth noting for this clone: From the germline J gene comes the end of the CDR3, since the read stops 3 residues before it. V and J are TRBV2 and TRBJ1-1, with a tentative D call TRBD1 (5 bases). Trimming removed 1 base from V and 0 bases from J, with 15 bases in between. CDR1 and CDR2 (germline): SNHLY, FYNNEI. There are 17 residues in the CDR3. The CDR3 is CASSEGGGGALNTEAFF. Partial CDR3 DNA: TGTGCCAGCAGTGAAGGGGGGGGTGGGGCTCTGAACACTGAA.

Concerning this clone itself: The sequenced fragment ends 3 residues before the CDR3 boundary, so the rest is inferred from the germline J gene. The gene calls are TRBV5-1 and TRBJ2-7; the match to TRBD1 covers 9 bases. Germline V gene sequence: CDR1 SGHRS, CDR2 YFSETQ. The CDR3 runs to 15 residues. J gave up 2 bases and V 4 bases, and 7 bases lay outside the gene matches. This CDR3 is CASSLGTGFTYEQYF. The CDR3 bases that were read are TGCGCCAGCAGCCTGGGGACAGGGTTCACCTACGAG.

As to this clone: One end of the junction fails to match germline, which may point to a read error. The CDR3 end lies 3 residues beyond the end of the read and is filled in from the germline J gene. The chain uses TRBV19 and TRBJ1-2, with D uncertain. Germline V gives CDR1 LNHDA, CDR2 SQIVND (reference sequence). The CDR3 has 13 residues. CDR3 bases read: TGTGCCAGTAGTATATTTGGAAACTATGGA. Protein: CASSIFGNYG. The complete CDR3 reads CASSIFGNYGYTF.